This TCR beta chain stems from a study of cytomegalovirus exposure and HLA in healthy donors. The PCR made use of 60 Vbeta and 13 Jbeta primers. Assay used: immunoSEQ multiplex PCR; TCRdb lists only in-frame clones, some missing. This table holds about 140,000 clones. Germline V lookup: CDR1 MNHNS, CDR2 SASEGT. After removal of 6 bases from V and 5 bases from J, the junction contained 2 bases not matched to a gene. The CDR3 is 13 amino acids. Material for sequencing was PBMCs. This chain joins TRBV6-1 and TRBJ1-4; the match to TRBD1 covers 8 bases. The TCR originated in a male donor in good health and CMV-seronegative. CDR3 coding DNA: TGTGCCAGCAGAAGGGACAGGAATGAAAAACTGTTTTTT. Its translation is CASRRDRNEKLFF.